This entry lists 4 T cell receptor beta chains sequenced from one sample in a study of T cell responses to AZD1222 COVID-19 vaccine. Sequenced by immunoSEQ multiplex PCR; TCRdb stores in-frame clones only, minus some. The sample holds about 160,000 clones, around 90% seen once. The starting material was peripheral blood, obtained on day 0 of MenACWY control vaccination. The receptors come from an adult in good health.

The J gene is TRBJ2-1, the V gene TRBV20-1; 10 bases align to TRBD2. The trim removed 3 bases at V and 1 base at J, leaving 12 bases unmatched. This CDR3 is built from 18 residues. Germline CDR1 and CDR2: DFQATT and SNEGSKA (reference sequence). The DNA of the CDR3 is TGCAGTGCTAGTGGGCTAGCGGGAGCTGCAAGGTCCTACAATGAGCAGTTCTTC. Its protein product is CSASGLAGAARSYNEQFF.

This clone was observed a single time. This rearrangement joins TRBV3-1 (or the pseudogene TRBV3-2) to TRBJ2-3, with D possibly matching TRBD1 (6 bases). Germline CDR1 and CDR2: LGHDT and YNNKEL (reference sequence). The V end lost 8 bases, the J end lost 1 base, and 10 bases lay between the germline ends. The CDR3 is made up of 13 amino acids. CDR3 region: CASEAGGTDTQYF. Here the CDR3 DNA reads TGTGCCAGCGAGGCAGGGGGCACAGATACGCAGTATTTT.

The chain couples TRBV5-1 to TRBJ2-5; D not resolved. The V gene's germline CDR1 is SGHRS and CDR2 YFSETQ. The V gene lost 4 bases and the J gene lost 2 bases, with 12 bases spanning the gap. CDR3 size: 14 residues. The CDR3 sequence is CASSPMGRQETQYF. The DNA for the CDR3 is TGCGCCAGCAGCCCCATGGGCCGACAAGAGACCCAGTACTTC.

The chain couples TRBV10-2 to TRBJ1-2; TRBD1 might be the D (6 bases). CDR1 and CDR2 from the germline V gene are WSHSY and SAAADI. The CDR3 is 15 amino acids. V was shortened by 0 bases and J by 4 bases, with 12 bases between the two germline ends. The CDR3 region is CASSESDRPGYGYTF. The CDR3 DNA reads TGCGCCAGCAGTGAGTCCGACAGGCCGGGCTATGGCTACACCTTC.